This T cell receptor (beta chain) was identified in a study of PD-1 blockade in classical Hodgkin lymphoma. The repertoire was sequenced with immunoSEQ multiplex PCR; TCRdb's copy has only in-frame clones and lacks some. The table has tens of thousands of clones, almost 85% seen once. The CDR3 length is 13 residues. Germline assignment: CDR1 MNHEY and CDR2 SVGAGI. The germline V and J ends were trimmed by 8 bases and 1 base, with 11 bases remaining between them. Every patient had relapsed following autologous stem cell transplantation, and cohorts differed in brentuximab vedotin exposure. Best response was recorded as complete response, partial response or progressive disease.

The source material was peripheral blood mononuclear cells (PBMCs), sampled before the second cycle of nivolumab. The receptor was derived from a human donor with classical Hodgkin lymphoma. The gene calls are TRBV6-5 and TRBJ1-2; D perhaps matches TRBD1 (5 bases). Here the CDR3 reads CASGGGVNYGYTF. CDR3 bases: TGTGCCAGCGGGGGTGGAGTTAACTATGGCTACACCTTC.